The clone carrying this T cell receptor (beta chain) is a singleton in its sample. Compared with germline, one end of the junction differs, possibly owing to a read error. This sample was included in a study of blood T cell repertoires in COVID-19. Original methodology: Amplified reference gene primers provided the basis for estimating nucleated cell counts. Some clones are missing from TCRdb's copy, which holds only in-frame ones; the method was immunoSEQ multiplex PCR. The V and J calls and clone size come from that table; D and trimming were worked out from the DNA. The sample comprises 200,000 to 250,000 clones, around four fifths of which are singletons, and approximately 16% rests with the top ten. CDR3 size: 17 residues. Germline V gene lookup returns CDR1 LGHDT and CDR2 YNNKEL (reference sequence). The cohort comprised adults aged about 18 to 100 years residing in about two dozen US areas. Participants were placed into cohorts based on the clinical history they reported.

Sequenced: PBMCs or T cells enriched from blood (not recorded which). The chain employs TRBV3-1 (or the pseudogene TRBV3-2) and TRBJ1-1; D is possibly TRBD1 (6 bases). The sequence derives from a middle-aged man who had recovered from COVID-19. CDR3 bases: TGTGCCAGCAGCCATGGGGACATTCGTAACTTGAACACTGGAGCTTTCTTT. Amino acids: CASSHGDIRNLNTGAFF.